The clone carrying this T cell receptor beta chain occurred a few times. The sample belongs to a study of cytomegalovirus exposure and HLA in healthy donors. Per germline, CDR1 MNHNY and CDR2 SVGAGI (reference sequence). With 5 bases removed from V and 0 bases from J, the gap between germline ends came to 11 bases. The CDR3 is 15 amino acids. The PCR ran on 60 Vbeta and 13 Jbeta primers. Only in-frame clones appear in the TCRdb table, and some are missing; sequencing was by immunoSEQ multiplex PCR. The top ten clones hold around 1.3% of a sample with roughly 120,000 clones, around 79% of them seen once.

This clonotype was obtained from a woman in her thirties in good health and CMV-seronegative. The sequenced material came from PBMCs. V usage is TRBV6-6 and J usage is TRBJ1-3; weak D call: TRBD1 (5 bases). Here the CDR3 DNA reads TGTGCCAGCAGTCCCACAGGCCTCTCTGGAAACACCATATATTTT. Translated: CASSPTGLSGNTIYF.